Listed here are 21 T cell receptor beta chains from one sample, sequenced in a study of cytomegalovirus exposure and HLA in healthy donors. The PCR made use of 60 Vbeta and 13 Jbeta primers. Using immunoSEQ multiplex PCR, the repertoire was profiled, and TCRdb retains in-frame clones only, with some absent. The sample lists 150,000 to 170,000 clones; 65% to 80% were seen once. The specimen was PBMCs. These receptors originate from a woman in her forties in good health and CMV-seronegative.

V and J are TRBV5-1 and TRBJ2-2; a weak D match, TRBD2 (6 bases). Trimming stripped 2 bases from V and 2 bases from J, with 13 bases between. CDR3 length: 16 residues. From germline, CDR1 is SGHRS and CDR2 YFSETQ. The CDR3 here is CASSFRGTSNTGELFF. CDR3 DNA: TGCGCCAGCAGCTTCCGGGGAACTAGCAACACCGGGGAGCTGTTTTTT.

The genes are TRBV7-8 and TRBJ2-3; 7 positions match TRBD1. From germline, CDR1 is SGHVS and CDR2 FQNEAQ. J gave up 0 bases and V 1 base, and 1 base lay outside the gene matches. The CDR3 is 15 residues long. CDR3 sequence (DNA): TGTGCCAGCAGCTTAGACAGGGGTAGCACAGATACGCAGTATTTT. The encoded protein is CASSLDRGSTDTQYF.

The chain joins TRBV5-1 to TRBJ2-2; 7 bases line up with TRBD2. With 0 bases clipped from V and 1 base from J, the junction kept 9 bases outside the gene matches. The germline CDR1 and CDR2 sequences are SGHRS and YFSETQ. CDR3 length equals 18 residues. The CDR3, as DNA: TGCGCCAGCAGCTTGGTGTTCGCTAGCGGAGTGAACACCGGGGAGCTGTTTTTT. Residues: CASSLVFASGVNTGELFF.

The CDR3 DNA sequence: TGCGCCAGTACCCCCGGGACAGGGGCAGACTATGGCTACACCTTC. This gives the protein CASTPGTGADYGYTF. The chain employs TRBV5-1 and TRBJ1-2, with 10 bases lining up with TRBD1. This CDR3 has 15 residues. CDR1 SGHRS and CDR2 YFSETQ come from the germline V gene. The V segment lost 8 bases and the J segment 3 bases; nucleotides outside the gene matches: 10.

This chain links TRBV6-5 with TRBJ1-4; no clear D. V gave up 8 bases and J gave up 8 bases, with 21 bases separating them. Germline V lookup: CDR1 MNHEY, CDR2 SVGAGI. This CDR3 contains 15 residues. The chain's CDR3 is CASRPSERLGEKLFF. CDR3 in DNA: TGTGCCAGCCGCCCCTCAGAGCGGCTTGGAGAAAAACTGTTTTTT.

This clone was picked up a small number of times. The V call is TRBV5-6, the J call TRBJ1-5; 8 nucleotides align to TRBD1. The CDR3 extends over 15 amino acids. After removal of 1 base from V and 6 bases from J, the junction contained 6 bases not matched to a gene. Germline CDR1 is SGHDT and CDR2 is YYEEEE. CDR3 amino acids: CASSLSFRGLQPQHF. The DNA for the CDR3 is TGTGCCAGCAGCTTGTCTTTCAGGGGGCTTCAGCCCCAGCATTTT.

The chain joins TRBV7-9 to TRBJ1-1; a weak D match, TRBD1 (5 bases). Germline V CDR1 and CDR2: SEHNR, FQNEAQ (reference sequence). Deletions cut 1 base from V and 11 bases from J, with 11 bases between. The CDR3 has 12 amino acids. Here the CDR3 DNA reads TGTGCCAGCAGCTTAGTCTCCCGGGGGGCTTTCTTT. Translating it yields CASSLVSRGAFF.

The CDR3 DNA is TGCGCCAGCAGCCAAGGGGAGGGAACCGAAGAGACCCAGTACTTC. Its protein product is CASSQGEGTEETQYF. The chain carries TRBV4-1 and TRBJ2-5; 7 nucleotides align to TRBD2. Germline V gene sequence: CDR1 MGHRA, CDR2 YSYEKL. The CDR3 runs to 15 residues. The V and J ends lost 1 base and 3 bases, in that order; junction bases with no gene match: 5.

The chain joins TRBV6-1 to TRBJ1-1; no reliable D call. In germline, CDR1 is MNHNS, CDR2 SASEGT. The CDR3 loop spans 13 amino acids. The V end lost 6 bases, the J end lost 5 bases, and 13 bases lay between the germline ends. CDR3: CASRGPIRTEAFF. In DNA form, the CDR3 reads TGTGCCAGCAGGGGCCCAATCCGAACTGAAGCTTTCTTT.

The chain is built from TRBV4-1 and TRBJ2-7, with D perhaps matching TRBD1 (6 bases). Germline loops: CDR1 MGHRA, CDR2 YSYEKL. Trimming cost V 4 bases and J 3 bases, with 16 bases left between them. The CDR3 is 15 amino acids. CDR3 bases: TGCGCCAGCAGCCCCCGGGCAGAAGGGGGCTACGAGCAGTACTTC. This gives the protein CASSPRAEGGYEQYF.

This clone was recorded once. CDR3: CSVGDREVGYTF. The DNA of the CDR3 is TGCAGCGTTGGGGACAGGGAGGTTGGCTACACCTTC. The V gene is TRBV29-1, the J gene TRBJ1-2; TRBD1 matches 9 bases. Trimming at V came to 4 bases and at J to 7 bases, leaving 4 bases not matched to a gene. There are 12 residues in the CDR3. From germline, CDR1 is SQVTM and CDR2 ANQGSEA.

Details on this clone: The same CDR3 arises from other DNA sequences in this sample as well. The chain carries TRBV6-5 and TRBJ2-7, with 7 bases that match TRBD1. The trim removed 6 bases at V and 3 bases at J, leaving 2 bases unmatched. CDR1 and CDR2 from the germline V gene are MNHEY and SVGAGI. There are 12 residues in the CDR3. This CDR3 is CASRRDSYEQYF. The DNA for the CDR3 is TGTGCCAGCAGAAGGGACAGCTACGAGCAGTACTTC.

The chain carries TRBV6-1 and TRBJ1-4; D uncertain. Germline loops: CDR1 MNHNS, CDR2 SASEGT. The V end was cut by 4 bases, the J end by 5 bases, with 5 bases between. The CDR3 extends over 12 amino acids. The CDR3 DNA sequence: TGTGCCAGCAGTGCGGTAAATGAAAAACTGTTTTTT. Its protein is CASSAVNEKLFF.

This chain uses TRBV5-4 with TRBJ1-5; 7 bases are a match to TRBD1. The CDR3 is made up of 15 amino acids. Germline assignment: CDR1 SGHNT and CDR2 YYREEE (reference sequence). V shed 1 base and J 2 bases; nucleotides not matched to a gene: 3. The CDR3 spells CASSLTGVGNQPQHF. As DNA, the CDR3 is TGTGCCAGCAGCTTGACAGGGGTGGGCAATCAGCCCCAGCATTTT.

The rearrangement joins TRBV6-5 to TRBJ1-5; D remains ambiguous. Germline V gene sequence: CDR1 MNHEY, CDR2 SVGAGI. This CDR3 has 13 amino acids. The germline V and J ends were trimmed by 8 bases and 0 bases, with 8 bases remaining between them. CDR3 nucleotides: TGTGCCAGCGGGAGACATAGCAATCAGCCCCAGCATTTT. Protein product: CASGRHSNQPQHF.

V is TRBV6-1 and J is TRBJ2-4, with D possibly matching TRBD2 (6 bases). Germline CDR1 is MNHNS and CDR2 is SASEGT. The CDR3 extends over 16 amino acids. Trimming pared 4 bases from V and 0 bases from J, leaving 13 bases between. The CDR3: CASSVMPGEAKNIQYF. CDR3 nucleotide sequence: TGTGCCAGCAGTGTTATGCCGGGGGAAGCCAAAAACATTCAGTACTTC.

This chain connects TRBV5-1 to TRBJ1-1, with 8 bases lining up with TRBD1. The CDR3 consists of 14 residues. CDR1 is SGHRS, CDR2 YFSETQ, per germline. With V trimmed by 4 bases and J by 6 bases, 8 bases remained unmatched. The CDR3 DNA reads TGCGCCAGCAGCGGGGGACAGGCCGGGGCTGAAGCTTTCTTT. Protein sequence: CASSGGQAGAEAFF.

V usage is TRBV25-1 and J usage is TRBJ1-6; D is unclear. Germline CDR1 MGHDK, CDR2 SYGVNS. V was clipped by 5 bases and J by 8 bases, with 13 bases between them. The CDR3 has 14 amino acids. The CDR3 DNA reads TGTGCCAGCAGTTCTATGTATGTCTATTCACCCCTCCACTTT. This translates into CASSSMYVYSPLHF. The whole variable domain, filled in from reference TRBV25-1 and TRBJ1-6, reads EADIYQTPRYLVIGTGKKITLECSQTMGHDKMYWYQQDPGMELHLIHYSYGVNSTEKGDLSSESTVSRIRTEHFPLTLESARPSHTSQYLCASSSMYVYSPLHFGNGTRLTVT.

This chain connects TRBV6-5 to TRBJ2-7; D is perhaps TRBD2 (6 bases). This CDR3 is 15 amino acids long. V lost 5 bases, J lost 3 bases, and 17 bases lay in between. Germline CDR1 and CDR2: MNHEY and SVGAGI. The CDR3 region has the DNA TGTGCCAGCAGTCGCACCGGGACTGCGTTCTACGAGCAGTACTTC. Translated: CASSRTGTAFYEQYF.

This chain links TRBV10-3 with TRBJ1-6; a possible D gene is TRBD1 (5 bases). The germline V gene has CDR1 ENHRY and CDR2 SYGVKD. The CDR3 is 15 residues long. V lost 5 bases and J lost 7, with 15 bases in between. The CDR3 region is CAISSETGNNSPLHF. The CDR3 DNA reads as TGTGCCATCAGTTCGGAAACAGGAAACAATTCACCCCTCCACTTT.

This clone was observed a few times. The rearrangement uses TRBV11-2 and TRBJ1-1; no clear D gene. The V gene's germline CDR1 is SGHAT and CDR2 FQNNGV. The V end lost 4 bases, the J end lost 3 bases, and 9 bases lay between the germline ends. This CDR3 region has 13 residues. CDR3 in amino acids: CASSSGLYTEAFF. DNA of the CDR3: TGTGCCAGCAGCTCAGGTCTGTACACTGAAGCTTTCTTT.